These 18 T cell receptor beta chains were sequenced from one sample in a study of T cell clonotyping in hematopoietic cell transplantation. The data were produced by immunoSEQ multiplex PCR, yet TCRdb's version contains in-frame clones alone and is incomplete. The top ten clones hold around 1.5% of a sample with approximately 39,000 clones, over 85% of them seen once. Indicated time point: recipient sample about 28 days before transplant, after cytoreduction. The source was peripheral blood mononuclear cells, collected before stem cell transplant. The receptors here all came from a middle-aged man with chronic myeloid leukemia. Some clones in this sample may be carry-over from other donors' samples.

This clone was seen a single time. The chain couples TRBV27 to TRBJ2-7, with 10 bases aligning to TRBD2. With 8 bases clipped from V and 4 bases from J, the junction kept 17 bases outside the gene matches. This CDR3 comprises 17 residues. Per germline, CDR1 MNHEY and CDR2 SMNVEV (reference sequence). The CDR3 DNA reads TGTGCCAGCCTCATGCGGGCTAGCGGGGGCAATGTTTACGAGCAGTACTTC. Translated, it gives CASLMRASGGNVYEQYF.

As DNA, the CDR3 is TGTGCCAGCGCCCCGACAGGCTGGGGGAACACTGAAGCTTTCTTT. It translates to CASAPTGWGNTEAFF. The V and J genes are TRBV9 and TRBJ1-1; D is possibly TRBD1 (6 bases). Germline lookup yields CDR1 SGDLS and CDR2 YYNGEE. This CDR3 has 15 residues. Trimming removed 7 bases from V and 1 base from J, with 17 bases in between.

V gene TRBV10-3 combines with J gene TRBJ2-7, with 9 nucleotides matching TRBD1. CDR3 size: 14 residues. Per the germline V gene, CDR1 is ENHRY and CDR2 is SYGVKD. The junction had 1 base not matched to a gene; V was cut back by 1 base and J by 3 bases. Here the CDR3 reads CAISEWDRDYEQYF. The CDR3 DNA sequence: TGTGCCATCAGTGAGTGGGACAGGGACTACGAGCAGTACTTC.

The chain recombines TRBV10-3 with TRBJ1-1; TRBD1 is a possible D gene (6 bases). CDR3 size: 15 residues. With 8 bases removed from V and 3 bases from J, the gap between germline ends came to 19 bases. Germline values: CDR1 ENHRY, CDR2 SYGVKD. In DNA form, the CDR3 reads TGTGCCATCGCCCGCAAGGGGGAAGGGGACACTGAAGCTTTCTTT. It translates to CAIARKGEGDTEAFF.

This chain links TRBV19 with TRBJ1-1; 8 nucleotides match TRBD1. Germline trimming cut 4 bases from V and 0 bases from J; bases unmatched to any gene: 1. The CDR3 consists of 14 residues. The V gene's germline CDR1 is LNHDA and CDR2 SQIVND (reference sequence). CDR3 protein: CASSTDRVNTEAFF. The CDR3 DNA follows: TGTGCCAGTAGTACGGACAGGGTGAACACTGAAGCTTTCTTT.

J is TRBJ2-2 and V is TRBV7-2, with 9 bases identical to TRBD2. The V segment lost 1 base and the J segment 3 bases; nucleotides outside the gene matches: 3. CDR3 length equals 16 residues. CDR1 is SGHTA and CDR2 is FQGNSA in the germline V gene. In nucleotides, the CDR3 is TGTGCCAGCAGCTTAGTGAGCGGGGGGTACACCGGGGAGCTGTTTTTT. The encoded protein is CASSLVSGGYTGELFF.

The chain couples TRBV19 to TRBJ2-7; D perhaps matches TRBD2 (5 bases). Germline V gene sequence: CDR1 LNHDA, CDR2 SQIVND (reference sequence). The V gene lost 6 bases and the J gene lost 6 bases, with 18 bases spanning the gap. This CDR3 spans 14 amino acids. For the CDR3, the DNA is TGTGCCAGTAGCGCAGGCCGGGGTTCGGGCGAGCAGTACTTC. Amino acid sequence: CASSAGRGSGEQYF.

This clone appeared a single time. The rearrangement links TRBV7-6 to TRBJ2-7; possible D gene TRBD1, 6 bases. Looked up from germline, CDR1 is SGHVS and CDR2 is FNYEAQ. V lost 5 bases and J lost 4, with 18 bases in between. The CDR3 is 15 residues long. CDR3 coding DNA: TGTGCCAGCAGCCTAGGGGCAGGGGAACTTTACGAGCAGTACTTC. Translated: CASSLGAGELYEQYF.

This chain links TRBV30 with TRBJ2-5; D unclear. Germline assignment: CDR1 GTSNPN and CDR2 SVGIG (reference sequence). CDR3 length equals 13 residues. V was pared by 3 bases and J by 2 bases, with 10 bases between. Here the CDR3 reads CAWRLPQQETQYF. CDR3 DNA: TGTGCCTGGAGACTTCCCCAGCAAGAGACCCAGTACTTC.

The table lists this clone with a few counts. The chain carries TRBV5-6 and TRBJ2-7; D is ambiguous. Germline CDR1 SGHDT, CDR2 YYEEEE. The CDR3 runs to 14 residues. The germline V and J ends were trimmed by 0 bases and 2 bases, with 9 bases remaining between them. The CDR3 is CASSLDGPTYEQYF. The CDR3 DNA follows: TGTGCCAGCAGCTTGGATGGCCCTACCTACGAGCAGTACTTC.

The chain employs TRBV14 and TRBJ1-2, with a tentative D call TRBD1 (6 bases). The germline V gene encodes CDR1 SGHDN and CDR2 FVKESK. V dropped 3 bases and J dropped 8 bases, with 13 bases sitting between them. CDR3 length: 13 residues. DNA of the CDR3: TGTGCCAGCAGCCACCCACAGGGAGGAGGCTACACCTTC. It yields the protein CASSHPQGGGYTF.

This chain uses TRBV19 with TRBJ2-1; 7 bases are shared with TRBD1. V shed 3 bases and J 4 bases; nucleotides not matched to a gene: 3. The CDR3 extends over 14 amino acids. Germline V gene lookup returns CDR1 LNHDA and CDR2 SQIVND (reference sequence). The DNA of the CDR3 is TGTGCCAGTAGTATCGGACAGGCTTACAATGAGCAGTTCTTC. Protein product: CASSIGQAYNEQFF.

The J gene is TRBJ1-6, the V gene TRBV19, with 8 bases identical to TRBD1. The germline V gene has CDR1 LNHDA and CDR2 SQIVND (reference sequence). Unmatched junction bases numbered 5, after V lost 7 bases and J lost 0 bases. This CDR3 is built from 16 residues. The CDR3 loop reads CASKDRGRSYNSPLHF. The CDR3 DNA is TGTGCCAGTAAAGACAGGGGTCGCTCCTATAATTCACCCCTCCACTTT. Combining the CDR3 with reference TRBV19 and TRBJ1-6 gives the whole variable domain DGGITQSPKYLFRKEGQNVTLSCEQNLNHDAMYWYRQDPGQGLRLIYYSQIVNDFQKGDIAEGYSVSREKKESFPLTVTSAQKNPTAFYLCASKDRGRSYNSPLHFGNGTRLTVT.

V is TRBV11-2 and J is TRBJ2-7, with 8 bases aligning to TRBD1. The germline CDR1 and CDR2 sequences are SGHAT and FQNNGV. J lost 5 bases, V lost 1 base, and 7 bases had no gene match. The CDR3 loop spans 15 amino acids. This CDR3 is CASSLGGQVSNEQYF. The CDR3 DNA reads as TGTGCCAGCAGCTTAGGGGGACAGGTCAGCAACGAGCAGTACTTC.

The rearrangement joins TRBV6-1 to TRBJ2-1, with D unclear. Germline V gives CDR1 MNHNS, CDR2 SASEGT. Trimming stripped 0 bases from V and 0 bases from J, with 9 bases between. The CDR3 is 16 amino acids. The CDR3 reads CASSEAPMPSYNEQFF. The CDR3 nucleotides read TGTGCCAGCAGTGAAGCCCCTATGCCCTCCTACAATGAGCAGTTCTTC.

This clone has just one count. The CDR3, as DNA: TGTGCCAGCAGCCGGCCGGTGCAAGAGACCCAGTACTTC. Protein: CASSRPVQETQYF. V and J are TRBV11-2 and TRBJ2-5; D ambiguous. The CDR3 runs to 13 residues. Germline lookup yields CDR1 SGHAT and CDR2 FQNNGV. Trimming shortened V by 5 bases and J by 2 bases, and 9 bases separated the two germline ends.

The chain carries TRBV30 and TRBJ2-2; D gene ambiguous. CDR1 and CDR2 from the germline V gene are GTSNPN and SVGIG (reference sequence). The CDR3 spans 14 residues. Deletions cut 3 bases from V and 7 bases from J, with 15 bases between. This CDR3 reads CAWRGEDDGGELFF. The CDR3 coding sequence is TGTGCCTGGAGGGGTGAGGATGATGGCGGGGAGCTGTTTTTT.

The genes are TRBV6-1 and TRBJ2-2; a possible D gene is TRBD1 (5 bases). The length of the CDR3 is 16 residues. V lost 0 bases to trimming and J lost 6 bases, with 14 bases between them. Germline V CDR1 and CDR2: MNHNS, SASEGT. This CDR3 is CASSEAGNSRAGELFF. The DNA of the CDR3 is TGTGCCAGCAGTGAAGCCGGTAATTCCAGGGCCGGGGAGCTGTTTTTT.